The sequence of this TCR beta chain was determined in a study of vaccination and CD4 T cells after COVID-19. Overall study context: Convalescent patients gave post-COVID blood a median about 110 days post-diagnosis, range 35 to 161.

CDR1 and CDR2 from the germline V gene are MNHEY and SVGEGT. The CDR3 runs 12 residues. Deletions cut 0 bases from V and 8 bases from J, with 5 bases between. As for this clonotype: Its antigen is unidentified.

Sequencing of DNA taken from cultured CD4+ T cells relied on the Oncomine TCR Beta short-read assay. The genomic DNA was obtained from cultured CD4+ T cells by extraction with the QIAamp micro DNA kit. TCRdb called the PCR reads again in MiXCR, with one record for every CDR3 protein. The table has 15,000 to 20,000 distinct CDR3 sequences, 40% to 55% seen once. The treatment here: roughly 11-day PBMC culture with coronavirus spike peptide pools or control peptides (ViraFEST assay). The sample comprised CD4+ T cells from blood, cultured in vitro. The chain combines TRBV6-2 or TRBV6-3 with TRBJ2-4; D gene uncertain. This sequence was found in a human donor who had recovered from COVID-19. CDR3 region: CASSYSGYIQYF. CDR3 DNA: TGTGCCAGCAGTTACTCGGGATACATTCAGTACTTC.